This entry describes one TCR beta chain. This entry belongs to a study of CD8+CD57+ T cells in acquired aplastic anemia. Overall study context: Isolated CD4+ and CD8+ cells, once sorted, yielded DNA averaging roughly 3 ug.

Genomic DNA, serving as template, underwent TCR beta VDJ and CDR3 profiling. TCRdb passed the reads through MiXCR, listing each CDR3 protein once. Among about 75,000 distinct CDR3 sequences listed, less than 85% were seen once. Sequencing was done on patients that had shown CD8+CD57+ cell expansion by flow cytometry. Prior therapy had not been administered to any patient at the time of blood sampling. CDR3 length equals 17 residues. Germline CDR1 SNHLY, CDR2 FYNNEI. V dropped 2 bases and J dropped 8 bases, with 24 bases sitting between them. The sample taken for sequencing was sorted CD4+, CD8+, or CD8+CD57+ T cells (not recorded which) from PBMCs. This sequence was found in a human donor with aplastic anemia. The V gene is TRBV2, the J gene TRBJ1-2; a possible D gene is TRBD1 (6 bases). The CDR3: CASSETRVGAGDRGYTF. The CDR3 coding sequence is TGTGCCAGCAGTGAAACACGGGTTGGGGCAGGGGATCGCGGCTACACCTTC.